The 26 T cell receptor beta chains below come from one sample, sequenced in a study of cytomegalovirus exposure and HLA in healthy donors. The PCR had 60 Vbeta and 13 Jbeta primers. Measured with immunoSEQ multiplex PCR; TCRdb has only the in-frame clones, and not every one. The table for this sample gives roughly 80,000 clones. Sequencing was performed on PBMCs. The origin of the receptors is a man aged 50-59 years in good health and CMV-seropositive.

The rearrangement uses TRBV6-4 and TRBJ1-3; TRBD1 agrees at 7 bases. Germline V gene data show CDR1 as MRHNA and CDR2 as SNTAGT. V lost 4 bases to trimming and J lost 3 bases; unmatched junction nucleotides: 6. This CDR3 region has 15 residues. The CDR3 bases are TGTGCCAGCAGTGGGGGGACAGAGGGTGGAAACACCATATATTTT. It encodes CASSGGTEGGNTIYF.

The CDR3 spells CASSLGRGQEFF. The DNA for the CDR3 is TGTGCCAGCAGCTTAGGTCGGGGACAAGAGTTCTTC. The chain recombines TRBV7-9 with TRBJ2-1, with D possibly TRBD1 on 6 matching bases. The CDR3 loop spans 12 amino acids. The germline CDR1 and CDR2 sequences are SEHNR and FQNEAQ (reference sequence). Trimming removed 1 base from V and 14 bases from J, with 12 bases in between.

As DNA, the CDR3 is TGCGCCAGCACTCCCGACAGGGGTCGACAGCCCCAGCATTTT. Encoded protein: CASTPDRGRQPQHF. V and J are TRBV10-2 and TRBJ1-5, with 8 bases that match TRBD1. Trimming at V came to 7 bases and at J to 7 bases, leaving 9 bases not matched to a gene. This CDR3 has 14 residues. Germline V gives CDR1 WSHSY, CDR2 SAAADI.

The chain combines TRBV18 with TRBJ1-1; D ambiguous. Germline V CDR1 and CDR2: KGHSH, LQKENI. The CDR3 contains 16 residues. V was shortened by 0 bases and J by 0 bases, with 11 bases between the two germline ends. CDR3 in amino acids: CASSPPNSNMNTEAFF. The CDR3 nucleotides read TGTGCCAGCTCACCACCTAACAGCAACATGAACACTGAAGCTTTCTTT.

The chain employs TRBV5-1 and TRBJ1-2; D is possibly TRBD1 (6 bases). CDR3 size: 13 residues. CDR1 is SGHRS, CDR2 YFSETQ, per germline. Trimming cost V 0 bases and J 8 bases, with 11 bases left between them. This CDR3 reads CASSLVLGAGYTF. The DNA of the CDR3 is TGCGCCAGCAGCTTGGTATTGGGGGCCGGCTACACCTTC.

The chain couples TRBV5-4 to TRBJ1-6; tentatively, D is TRBD1 (6 bases). Trimming left V 1 base short and J 9 bases short, with 14 bases between. CDR3 length equals 15 residues. The germline V gene encodes CDR1 SGHNT and CDR2 YYREEE (reference sequence). The CDR3 here is CASSLKRGGGSPLHF. CDR3 in DNA: TGTGCCAGCAGCTTGAAGAGGGGAGGGGGTTCACCCCTCCACTTT.

This rearrangement joins TRBV5-8 to TRBJ2-7; TRBD1 matches 7 bases. CDR1 and CDR2 from the germline V gene are SGHTS and YDEGEE. CDR3 length: 12 amino acids. Trimming took 2 bases from V and 7 from J; bases not matched to a gene: 3. CDR3 region: CASSFADREQYF. DNA for the CDR3: TGTGCCAGCAGCTTCGCGGACAGGGAGCAGTACTTC.

The rearrangement links TRBV29-1 to TRBJ1-5; TRBD1 is a possible D gene (6 bases). Between the trimmed V and J ends, which lost 6 bases and 1 base, there was a span of 10 bases. The CDR3 extends over 13 amino acids. Looked up from germline, CDR1 is SQVTM and CDR2 is ANQGSEA. The CDR3 spells CSVDTGSNQPQHF. As DNA, the CDR3 is TGCAGCGTGGACACAGGGAGCAATCAGCCCCAGCATTTT. The full variable domain, its missing parts supplied by reference TRBV29-1 and TRBJ1-5, is SAVISQKPSRDICQRGTSLTIQCQVDSQVTMMFWYRQQPGQSLTLIATANQGSEATYESGFVIDKFPISRPNLTFSTLTVSNMSPEDSSIYLCSVDTGSNQPQHFGDGTRLSIL.

For the CDR3, the DNA is TGCGCCAGCAGCTTGATGACAGACAATGAGCAGTTCTTC. This codes for CASSLMTDNEQFF. The chain has TRBV5-1 and TRBJ2-1; TRBD1 might be the D (5 bases). Per germline, CDR1 SGHRS and CDR2 YFSETQ. The CDR3 spans 13 residues. V lost 1 base, J lost 5 bases, and 7 bases lay in between.

The DNA of the CDR3 is TGTGCCAGCAGTGATAGGAGACTTTTGGACAGCCACGAGCAGTACTTC. Its protein is CASSDRRLLDSHEQYF. The chain couples TRBV2 to TRBJ2-7, with a possible D match to TRBD1 (6 bases). V shed 3 bases and J shed 5 bases, with 20 bases lying between them. There are 16 residues in the CDR3. CDR1 and CDR2 (germline): SNHLY, FYNNEI.

The rearrangement links TRBV6-5 to TRBJ1-1; tentatively, D is TRBD1 (6 bases). Germline V gene data show CDR1 as MNHEY and CDR2 as SVGAGI. V shed 0 bases and J shed 1 base, with 9 bases lying between them. The CDR3 has 15 amino acids. CDR3: CASSYSRQANTEAFF. Written as DNA, the CDR3 is TGTGCCAGCAGTTACTCGAGACAGGCGAACACTGAAGCTTTCTTT.

This chain links TRBV19 with TRBJ1-2, with D perhaps TRBD1 (5 bases). The CDR3 extends over 16 amino acids. The germline V gene encodes CDR1 LNHDA and CDR2 SQIVND (reference sequence). V lost 2 bases, J lost 7 bases, and 20 bases lay in between. The chain's CDR3 is CASSIRPARGGSGYTF. The CDR3, as DNA: TGTGCCAGTAGTATACGCCCCGCTCGGGGGGGAAGTGGCTACACCTTC.

The V and J genes are TRBV11-2 and TRBJ2-2; 9 bases are a match to TRBD2. Germline CDR1 reads SGHAT; CDR2 reads FQNNGV. The CDR3 totals 18 residues. The trim removed 8 bases at V and 1 base at J, leaving 14 bases unmatched. The CDR3 DNA follows: TGTGCCAGCGCCAAGTTGCTAGCGGGGACTAAGAACACCGGGGAGCTGTTTTTT. It yields the protein CASAKLLAGTKNTGELFF.

V and J are TRBV30 and TRBJ1-1, with D unclear. The CDR3 totals 13 residues. Germline CDR1 GTSNPN, CDR2 SVGIG (reference sequence). V was pared by 0 bases and J by 2 bases, with 7 bases between. The CDR3 nucleotides read TGTGCCTGGAGTGTAGAGACAAACACTGAAGCTTTCTTT. As protein: CAWSVETNTEAFF.

V is TRBV4-1 and J is TRBJ2-2; 7 positions agree with TRBD2. CDR3 length: 17 amino acids. Germline loops: CDR1 MGHRA, CDR2 YSYEKL. Trimming at V came to 1 base and at J to 2 bases, leaving 7 bases not matched to a gene. The CDR3: CASSQVGGEGNTGELFF. The CDR3 DNA is TGCGCCAGCAGCCAAGTGGGGGGGGAGGGTAACACCGGGGAGCTGTTTTTT.

The chain carries TRBV11-2 and TRBJ2-3; D is perhaps TRBD2 (6 bases). CDR3 length: 12 amino acids. V gave up 6 bases and J gave up 5 bases, with 9 bases separating them. Looked up from germline, CDR1 is SGHAT and CDR2 is FQNNGV. The CDR3 nucleotides are TGTGCCAGCAGTACCGGGGGAGATACGCAGTATTTT. This translates into CASSTGGDTQYF.

The CDR3 DNA reads as TGTGCCAGCAGCTTGACCTTAGAAGTCTTTAGCTCCGGGGAGCTGTTTTTT. This encodes CASSLTLEVFSSGELFF. This rearrangement joins TRBV5-6 to TRBJ2-2; D is uncertain. The CDR3 is 17 amino acids. V lost 1 base and J lost 6, with 19 bases in between. CDR1 SGHDT and CDR2 YYEEEE come from the germline V gene.

The chain employs TRBV29-1 and TRBJ1-1; 10 nucleotides align to TRBD1. Trimming cost V 8 bases and J 11 bases; bases outside gene matches: 17. Germline V gives CDR1 SQVTM, CDR2 ANQGSEA. The CDR3 is 14 residues long. This CDR3 reads CSLLPGQGRDRAFF. The CDR3 bases are TGCAGCCTCCTCCCGGGACAGGGGAGGGATCGGGCTTTCTTT.

CDR3 sequence (DNA): TGTGCCAGCAGCAATATCAGGGGGCTACAGGGGAATGGCTACACCTTC. This sequence encodes CASSNIRGLQGNGYTF. The genes are TRBV11-2 and TRBJ1-2, with TRBD1 identical over 8 bases. The CDR3 spans 16 residues. Germline trimming cut 5 bases from V and 6 bases from J; bases unmatched to any gene: 14. The germline CDR1 and CDR2 sequences are SGHAT and FQNNGV. The full variable domain, its missing parts supplied by reference TRBV11-2 and TRBJ1-2, is EAGVAQSPRYKIIEKRQSVAFWCNPISGHATLYWYQQILGQGPKLLIQFQNNGVVDDSQLPKDRFSAERLKGVDSTLKIQPAKLEDSAVYLCASSNIRGLQGNGYTFGSGTRLTVV.

J is TRBJ2-5 and V is TRBV5-1; D is unclear. V was pared by 3 bases and J by 2 bases, with 11 bases between. CDR3 length: 14 residues. Germline values: CDR1 SGHRS, CDR2 YFSETQ. CDR3 nucleotides: TGCGCCAGCAGCTCCATGAGGCGTCAAGAGACCCAGTACTTC. Its translation is CASSSMRRQETQYF.

The chain recombines TRBV7-2 with TRBJ2-3, with TRBD2 matching over 8 bases. The CDR3 loop spans 16 amino acids. Trimming removed 0 bases from V and 4 bases from J; junction bases left unmatched: 6. The germline V gene encodes CDR1 SGHTA and CDR2 FQGNSA. CDR3: CASSLAGWTSSDTQYF. CDR3 bases: TGTGCCAGCAGCTTAGCGGGGTGGACTAGCTCAGATACGCAGTATTTT.

V gene TRBV6-1 combines with J gene TRBJ1-6; tentative D call: TRBD1 (6 bases). The CDR3 sequence is 13 residues long. Between the trimmed V and J ends, which lost 6 bases and 7 bases, there was a span of 10 bases. Germline V gene lookup returns CDR1 MNHNS and CDR2 SASEGT. The CDR3 loop reads CASSTGNNSPLHF. For the CDR3, the DNA is TGTGCCAGCAGCACAGGGAACAATTCACCCCTCCACTTT.

This chain connects TRBV15 to TRBJ1-4; a weak D match, TRBD1 (6 bases). The germline V gene has CDR1 LNHNV and CDR2 YYDKDF (reference sequence). V lost 0 bases to trimming and J lost 7 bases, with 12 bases between them. The CDR3 has 15 amino acids. The CDR3 nucleotides are TGTGCCACCAGCAGAGAGGGGGGGCAAGGTGAAAAACTGTTTTTT. Amino acid sequence: CATSREGGQGEKLFF.

J is TRBJ1-5 and V is TRBV27, with 8 bases that match TRBD1. V lost 2 bases to trimming and J lost 6 bases; unmatched junction nucleotides: 9. Germline V gene sequence: CDR1 MNHEY, CDR2 SMNVEV (reference sequence). The CDR3 consists of 16 residues. As DNA, the CDR3 is TGTGCCAGCAGTTTAGAGGGCCCCGACAGGGGTCAGCCCCAGCATTTT. Protein product: CASSLEGPDRGQPQHF.

V gene TRBV10-2 combines with J gene TRBJ1-4, with 7 positions matching TRBD1. V was pared by 5 bases and J by 8 bases, with 8 bases of the junction left unmatched. The CDR3 contains 14 residues. Germline assignment: CDR1 WSHSY and CDR2 SAAADI. CDR3 coding DNA: TGCGCCAGCAGTATACAGGGGAGAGGAGAAAAACTGTTTTTT. Amino acids: CASSIQGRGEKLFF.

Points on this clone: One junction end disagrees with the germline gene, perhaps due to a read error. The chain employs TRBV7-2 and TRBJ1-1, with 7 positions matching TRBD1. The germline gives CDR1 SGHTA, CDR2 FQGNSA. This CDR3 is built from 16 residues. The CDR3 region is CASSPTRTGGNAEAFF. The DNA for the CDR3 is TGTGCCAGCAGCCCTACGCGGACAGGAGGGAACGCTGAAGCTTTCTTT.